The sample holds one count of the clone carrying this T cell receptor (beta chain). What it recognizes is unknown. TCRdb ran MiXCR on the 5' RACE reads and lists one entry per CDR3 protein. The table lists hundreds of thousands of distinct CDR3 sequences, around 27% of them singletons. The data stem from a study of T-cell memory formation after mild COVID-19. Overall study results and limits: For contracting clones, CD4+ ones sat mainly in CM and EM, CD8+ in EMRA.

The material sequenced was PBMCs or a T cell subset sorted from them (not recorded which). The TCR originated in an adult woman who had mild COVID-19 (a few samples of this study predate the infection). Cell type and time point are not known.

The CDR3 DNA follows: TGTGCCAGCAGCTCGCCCGGGACAGGGGTGAAGGAGTACTTC. Translation gives CASSSPGTGVKEYF. V gene TRBV7-9 combines with J gene TRBJ2-7; TRBD1 matches 10 bases. The CDR3 contains 14 residues. V shed 4 bases and J 11 bases; nucleotides not matched to a gene: 11. The germline V gene has CDR1 SEHNR and CDR2 FQNEAQ (reference sequence).